The present T cell receptor beta chain was sequenced within a study of blood T cell repertoires in COVID-19. Germline loops: CDR1 SGHTA, CDR2 FQGNSA. After removal of 1 base from V and 6 bases from J, the junction contained 11 bases not matched to a gene. There are 17 residues in the CDR3. Profiling relied on immunoSEQ multiplex PCR, and the TCRdb table lists in-frame clones only, not all of them. The sample lists 120,000 or so clones; roughly 72% were seen once. Source material: peripheral blood. The rearrangement links TRBV7-2 to TRBJ2-3; the match to TRBD2 covers 9 bases. The source of this sequence is a man in his sixties with acute or convalescent COVID-19. CDR3 protein: CASSLGSVAGARDTQYF. CDR3 coding DNA: TGTGCCAGCAGCTTAGGTAGTGTAGCGGGGGCGAGGGATACGCAGTATTTT.